One and the same sample provided the 3 T cell receptor beta chains below, sequenced in a study of identical twins (dated by TCRdb to the mid-2010s). The library came from 5' RACE. The listed sequencing device is Illumina HiSeq 2000. TCRdb cleaned the public reads at Q25 with fastp, built clones with MiXCR and kept in-frame beta chains. Entries are consolidated by CDR3 protein sequence, retaining the most common genes and DNA. Across this sample there are about 240,000 distinct CDR3 sequences, with about 10% seen only once. Over 8% of the sample belongs to the ten largest clones. The sequenced material came from memory T cells sorted from blood. The intended sense of this specimen's cell subset or site label: CD45RO+ enriched T cells. The origin of the receptors is a man aged 50 to 59 in good health.

This clonotype was detected only a few times. V usage is TRBV4-1 and J usage is TRBJ2-1; D is perhaps TRBD1 (5 bases). This CDR3 spans 16 amino acids. CDR1 is MGHRA and CDR2 is YSYEKL in the germline V gene. With 3 bases removed from V and 10 bases from J, the gap between germline ends came to 22 bases. The CDR3 DNA sequence: TGCGCCAGCAGCCAGAGTTCGTGGCAGGGAAGGATGGAGCAGTTCTTC. Translating gives CASSQSSWQGRMEQFF.

This clonotype has more than one count but fewer than ten. CDR3 region: CASKNEYEQYF. The DNA of the CDR3 is TGCGCCAGCAAGAATGAGTACGAGCAGTACTTC. This sequence joins TRBV5-1 and TRBJ2-7; no definite D call. In germline, CDR1 is SGHRS, CDR2 YFSETQ. The V and J ends lost 6 bases and 4 bases respectively, with 8 bases between them. The CDR3 runs to 11 residues.

Points on this clonotype: Mismatch with germline at one junction end may stem from a read error. This CDR3 is CASRLGQGGQETQYF. The CDR3 DNA sequence: TGTGCCAGCAGGTTAGGACAGGGGGGACAAGAGACCCAGTACTTC. V is TRBV12-3 or TRBV12-4 and J is TRBJ2-5; TRBD1 matches at 10 bases. This CDR3 region has 15 residues.